The 24 T cell receptor beta chains reported below all come from one sample, sequenced in a study of shared clonotypes between healthy human individuals. The table came from immunoSEQ multiplex PCR; TCRdb's copy has only in-frame clones and leaves some out. The profile shows about 1,800,000 clones, roughly 95% of them singletons. Naive CD8 cells comprised CD45RO-negative, CCR7-positively selected cells, excluding terminally differentiated effector memory CD45RA+ cells. The material sequenced was naive CD8+ T cells sorted from blood. The source is a man younger than 35 in good health.

This clone showed up just once. The chain links TRBV7-9 to TRBJ1-4; TRBD1 matches 7 bases. Germline V CDR1 and CDR2: SEHNR, FQNEAQ (reference sequence). This CDR3 is built from 15 residues. J was trimmed by 3 bases and V by 5 bases; bases with no gene match: 6. CDR3 sequence: CASSKGAVANEKLFF. The DNA for the CDR3 is TGTGCCAGCAGCAAGGGGGCCGTGGCTAATGAAAAACTGTTTTTT.

CDR3 DNA: TGCAGCGCCAACACCCATGGTTATGGCTACACCTTC. This codes for CSANTHGYGYTF. The chain links TRBV29-1 to TRBJ1-2; no clear D. This CDR3 contains 12 residues. In germline, CDR1 is SQVTM, CDR2 ANQGSEA. V was pared by 7 bases and J by 5 bases, with 14 bases between.

The gene calls are TRBV2 and TRBJ2-1; 9 bases agree with TRBD2. The CDR3 extends over 14 amino acids. After removal of 1 base from V and 9 bases from J, the junction contained 4 bases not matched to a gene. Germline values: CDR1 SNHLY, CDR2 FYNNEI. The chain's CDR3 is CASSEVAGASEQFF. In DNA, the CDR3 is TGTGCCAGCAGTGAAGTAGCGGGAGCGTCTGAGCAGTTCTTC.

CDR3: CASSEGQGVNYEQYF. The CDR3 coding sequence is TGTGCCAGCAGTGAAGGGCAGGGGGTCAACTACGAGCAGTACTTC. The chain carries TRBV6-1 and TRBJ2-5; TRBD1 matches 7 bases. Judging by the DNA end, TRBJ2-7 fits better; the J call may be wrong. This CDR3 has 15 residues. Germline loops: CDR1 MNHNS, CDR2 SASEGT.

The J gene is TRBJ2-1, the V gene TRBV28; 9 bases agree with TRBD2. CDR1 is MDHEN and CDR2 is SYDVKM in the germline V gene. The CDR3 has 19 residues. The J segment lost 0 bases and the V segment lost 3 bases, leaving 12 bases of the junction unmatched. CDR3 sequence (DNA): TGTGCCAGCAGTTTTGGGTTCCGCGGGAGGGGAAGCTCCTACAATGAGCAGTTCTTC. It specifies CASSFGFRGRGSSYNEQFF. Filled out from reference TRBV28 and TRBJ2-1, the complete variable domain reads DVKVTQSSRYLVKRTGEKVFLECVQDMDHENMFWYRQDPGLGLRLIYFSYDVKMKEKGDIPEGYSVSREKKERFSLILESASTNQTSMYLCASSFGFRGRGSSYNEQFFGPGTRLTVL.

The chain is built from TRBV7-8 and TRBJ2-7; a possible D gene is TRBD1 (6 bases). The CDR3 has 17 residues. Looked up from germline, CDR1 is SGHVS and CDR2 is FQNEAQ. Between the trimmed V and J ends, which lost 1 base and 1 base, there was a span of 17 bases. The DNA for the CDR3 is TGTGCCAGCAGCTTAGGGGCGCAGGGGTGGACATCCTACGAGCAGTACTTC. Protein sequence: CASSLGAQGWTSYEQYF.

This chain uses TRBV27 with TRBJ2-2; 7 bases map to TRBD1. Unmatched junction bases numbered 6, after V lost 1 base and J lost 4 bases. Germline V gene sequence: CDR1 MNHEY, CDR2 SMNVEV (reference sequence). This CDR3 region has 16 residues. In DNA, the CDR3 is TGTGCCAGCAGTTTATTAGCAGGGGGATTCACCGGGGAGCTGTTTTTT. It encodes CASSLLAGGFTGELFF.

Concerning this clone: Other DNA sequences of this sample code for an identical CDR3. The chain combines TRBV7-9 with TRBJ2-7; D not resolved. Germline CDR1 reads SEHNR; CDR2 reads FQNEAQ (reference sequence). The CDR3 length is 12 residues. Trimming left V 0 bases short and J 7 bases short, with 7 bases between. The CDR3 coding sequence is TGTGCCAGCAGCTTAGCCGGGCGGGAGCAGTACTTC. This encodes CASSLAGREQYF. The whole variable domain, filled in from reference TRBV7-9 and TRBJ2-7, reads DTGVSQNPRHKITKRGQNVTFRCDPISEHNRLYWYRQTLGQGPEFLTYFQNEAQLEKSRLLSDRFSAERPKGSFSTLEIQRTEQGDSAMYLCASSLAGREQYFGPGTRLTVT.

This clone was detected only a few times. The chain recombines TRBV20-1 with TRBJ1-1; D gene uncertain. This CDR3 comprises 11 residues. Germline loops: CDR1 DFQATT, CDR2 SNEGSKA (reference sequence). Trimming removed 3 bases from V and 7 bases from J, with 9 bases in between. The CDR3 region has the DNA TGCAGTGCTAGGGATGAGCATGAAGCTTTCTTT. It translates to CSARDEHEAFF.

This chain connects TRBV28 to TRBJ1-5; D ambiguous. The CDR3 is made up of 16 amino acids. Germline values: CDR1 MDHEN, CDR2 SYDVKM. Trimming removed 3 bases from V and 1 base from J, with 13 bases in between. This CDR3 reads CASSLGTSGSNQPQHF. In DNA, the CDR3 is TGTGCCAGCAGTTTGGGCACCTCGGGGAGCAATCAGCCCCAGCATTTT.

The rearrangement uses TRBV6-5 and TRBJ2-7, with 8 bases fitting TRBD2. CDR1 is MNHEY, CDR2 SVGAGI, per germline. This CDR3 is 13 amino acids long. V shed 2 bases, J shed 5 bases, and the junction held 2 bases outside the gene matches. The CDR3 coding sequence is TGTGCCAGCAGTTACAGCGGGAGCGACGAGCAGTACTTC. This sequence encodes CASSYSGSDEQYF.

This clone has just a few counts. The V call is TRBV5-4, the J call TRBJ2-7; 10 bases align to TRBD2. With V trimmed by 4 bases and J by 3 bases, 7 bases remained unmatched. The CDR3 covers 15 residues. Germline V lookup: CDR1 SGHNT, CDR2 YYREEE (reference sequence). CDR3 sequence: CASSASGRELYEQYF. The CDR3 DNA reads as TGTGCCAGCAGCGCGAGCGGGAGGGAGCTCTACGAGCAGTACTTC.

The chain has TRBV7-8 and TRBJ1-2; D gene ambiguous. CDR1 is SGHVS, CDR2 FQNEAQ, per germline. The CDR3 spans 13 residues. V was trimmed by 8 bases and J by 2 bases, leaving 12 bases between them. The CDR3 here is CASLSSRNYGYTF. The CDR3 DNA follows: TGTGCCAGCCTAAGCTCCCGGAACTATGGCTACACCTTC.

This clone was observed a single time. The chain carries TRBV25-1 and TRBJ2-7; D gene unclear. Germline CDR1 and CDR2: MGHDK and SYGVNS. V lost 1 base to trimming and J lost 4 bases, with 5 bases between them. There are 12 residues in the CDR3. The CDR3 is CASSESWYEQYF. The CDR3 DNA reads TGTGCCAGCAGTGAATCATGGTACGAGCAGTACTTC.

CDR3 amino acids: CASSEGGGIETQYF. The CDR3 bases are TGTGCCAGCAGCGAGGGCGGCGGGATCGAGACCCAGTACTTC. The genes are TRBV9 and TRBJ2-5, with TRBD2 as a possible D gene (6 bases). The CDR3 is made up of 14 amino acids. Looked up from germline, CDR1 is SGDLS and CDR2 is YYNGEE. Trimming shortened V by 3 bases and J by 5 bases, and 14 bases separated the two germline ends.

V and J are TRBV5-1 and TRBJ1-1, with D possibly being TRBD1 (6 bases). The CDR3 is 15 amino acids. Germline assignment: CDR1 SGHRS and CDR2 YFSETQ. Trimming stripped 7 bases from V and 7 bases from J, with 23 bases between. In nucleotides, the CDR3 is TGCGCCAGCTCCATAGGGGGTAGCATGCCTGGTGAAGCTTTCTTT. Translation gives CASSIGGSMPGEAFF.

The V call is TRBV27, the J call TRBJ2-7; the match to TRBD1 covers 11 bases. This CDR3 is 17 amino acids long. Germline CDR1 and CDR2: MNHEY and SMNVEV (reference sequence). After removal of 3 bases from V and 1 base from J, the junction contained 8 bases not matched to a gene. CDR3 in amino acids: CASSFSVGDRGSYEQYF. The CDR3 bases are TGTGCCAGCAGTTTCTCCGTCGGGGACAGGGGGTCCTACGAGCAGTACTTC.

The chain recombines TRBV28 with TRBJ1-1, with D tentatively TRBD1 (5 bases). Germline values: CDR1 MDHEN, CDR2 SYDVKM. The V gene lost 3 bases and the J gene lost 1 base, with 9 bases spanning the gap. This CDR3 region has 14 residues. The CDR3 loop is CASSLTVWNTEAFF. The CDR3, as DNA: TGTGCCAGCAGTTTGACAGTTTGGAACACTGAAGCTTTCTTT.

V gene TRBV30 combines with J gene TRBJ2-3, with 10 bases fitting TRBD1. Germline CDR1 and CDR2: GTSNPN and SVGIG (reference sequence). CDR3 length: 16 residues. Losses at the gene ends were 1 base for V and 4 bases for J; bases not matched to a gene: 8. CDR3 nucleotide sequence: TGTGCCTGGAGTGCGCTGGGACAGGGGTACGCAGATACGCAGTATTTT. It encodes CAWSALGQGYADTQYF. The full variable domain, its missing parts supplied by reference TRBV30 and TRBJ2-3, is SQTIHQWPATLVQPVGSPLSLECTVEGTSNPNLYWYRQAAGRGLQLLFYSVGIGQISSEVPQNLSASRPQDRQFILSSKKLLLSDSGFYLCAWSALGQGYADTQYFGPGTRLTVL.

This clone came up once. The chain links TRBV5-1 to TRBJ1-3; D unclear. The CDR3 spans 15 residues. The V end lost 0 bases, the J end lost 6 bases, and 13 bases lay between the germline ends. The germline V gene has CDR1 SGHRS and CDR2 YFSETQ. CDR3 DNA sequence: TGCGCCAGCAGCTTGGAGCTGGGTATGGAAAACACCATATATTTT. Its protein product is CASSLELGMENTIYF.

About this clone: Distinct nucleotide sequences in the sample also encode this CDR3. The chain uses TRBV19 and TRBJ2-3, with D uncertain. Deletions cut 3 bases from V and 5 bases from J, with 3 bases between. The CDR3 consists of 11 residues. Germline CDR1 reads LNHDA; CDR2 reads SQIVND (reference sequence). The CDR3 sequence: CASSIGDTQYF. The CDR3, as DNA: TGTGCCAGTAGTATTGGAGATACGCAGTATTTT.

CDR3 sequence reads: CASSVSNFMNTEAFF. The CDR3 DNA reads as TGCGCCAGCAGTGTATCTAACTTTATGAACACTGAAGCTTTCTTT. J is TRBJ1-1 and V is TRBV10-2; D ambiguous. V shed 4 bases and J shed 0 bases, with 12 bases lying between them. The CDR3 runs to 15 residues. Per the germline V gene, CDR1 is WSHSY and CDR2 is SAAADI.

The chain couples TRBV27 to TRBJ2-1; maybe TRBD1 (6 bases). The CDR3 totals 14 residues. The V gene lost 4 bases and the J gene lost 3 bases, with 10 bases spanning the gap. Germline CDR1 and CDR2: MNHEY and SMNVEV (reference sequence). This CDR3 is CASSWQGLYNEQFF. The DNA of the CDR3 is TGTGCCAGCAGTTGGCAGGGGCTCTACAATGAGCAGTTCTTC.

The rearrangement joins TRBV14 to TRBJ2-1; TRBD2 agrees at 8 bases. The CDR3 totals 15 residues. V lost 3 bases to trimming and J lost 7 bases; unmatched junction nucleotides: 8. The germline CDR1 and CDR2 sequences are SGHDN and FVKESK. Here the CDR3 DNA reads TGTGCCAGCAGCCATACGGGAGGGCTGTATAATGAGCAGTTCTTC. Translating gives CASSHTGGLYNEQFF. The variable domain in full, with the rest retrieved from reference TRBV14 and TRBJ2-1, is EAGVTQFPSHSVIEKGQTVTLRCDPISGHDNLYWYRRVMGKEIKFLLHFVKESKQDESGMPNNRFLAERTGGTYSTLKVQPAELEDSGVYFCASSHTGGLYNEQFFGPGTRLTVL.